The entry below gives a single T cell receptor (beta chain) sequence along with its context. What it binds is not known. Genomic DNA in a quantity of roughly 2 micrograms was derived from cryopreserved PBMCs for TCR beta libraries. These data come from a study of cytotoxic CD8 clonotypes in ibrutinib-treated CLL. Background on the study: A median 12 months of treatment, range 6 to 36, preceded the collection of response samples. Productive templates averaged 255,043 per sample, and productive rearrangements 94,082.

The germline CDR1 and CDR2 sequences are LNHNV and YYDKDF (reference sequence). The CDR3 totals 15 residues. With 0 bases removed from V and 3 bases from J, the gap between germline ends came to 12 bases. General study findings and limits: Public clonotypes, found uncommonly, either contracted or stayed stable on treatment.

The assay was immunoSEQ multiplex PCR, and TCRdb's table has in-frame clones only and misses some. The table records 100,000 to 150,000 clones, 75% to 90% of them present only once. The sequence was collected from a human donor with chronic lymphocytic leukemia. Specimen: PBMCs, collected after 24 months of ibrutinib treatment. This chain links TRBV15 with TRBJ2-7; the D is unclear. CDR3 coding DNA: TGTGCCACCAGCAGAGAAGAAACAACCAGCTACGAGCAGTACTTC. It translates to CATSREETTSYEQYF.